The present T cell receptor (beta chain) was sequenced within a study of PD-1 blockade in classical Hodgkin lymphoma. Study-level results: Relative to healthy donors, newly diagnosed patients reportedly had lower baseline TCR diversity, which was reported as lower still in relapsed/refractory patients. Complete responders matched newly diagnosed patients in baseline diversity.

About this clone itself: The target antigen is unknown.

Every one of the patients relapsed after autologous stem cell transplantation (brentuximab vedotin exposure was variable). From thawed PBMCs, CD8+ T cells were isolated by magnetic negative selection. The CDR3 is made up of 14 amino acids. Germline CDR1 reads SGHDT; CDR2 reads YYEEEE. Trimming shortened V by 0 bases and J by 6 bases, and 11 bases separated the two germline ends. Only in-frame clones appear in the TCRdb table, and some are missing; sequencing was by immunoSEQ multiplex PCR. The profile shows 25,000 to 30,000 clones, about 90% of them singletons. Sample: CD8+ T cells from blood, taken at baseline. The gene calls are TRBV5-6 and TRBJ2-3, with a tentative D call TRBD2 (6 bases). The clonotype comes from a human donor with classical Hodgkin lymphoma. The CDR3 loop reads CASSLGLARDTQYF. The CDR3 bases are TGTGCCAGCAGCTTGGGGCTAGCGCGGGATACGCAGTATTTT.